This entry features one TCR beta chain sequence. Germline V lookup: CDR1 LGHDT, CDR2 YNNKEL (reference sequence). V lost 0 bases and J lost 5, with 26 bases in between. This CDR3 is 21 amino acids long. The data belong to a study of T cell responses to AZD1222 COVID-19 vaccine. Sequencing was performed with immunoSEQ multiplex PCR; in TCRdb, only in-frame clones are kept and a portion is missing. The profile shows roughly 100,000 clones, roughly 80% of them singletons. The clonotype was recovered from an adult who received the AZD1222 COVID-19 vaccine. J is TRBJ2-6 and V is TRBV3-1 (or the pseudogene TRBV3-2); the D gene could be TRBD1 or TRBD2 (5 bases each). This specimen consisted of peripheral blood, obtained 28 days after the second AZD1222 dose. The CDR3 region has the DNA TGTGCCAGCAGCCAAGATCAGGATACGCGAGGGGTTGGTAGATGGGCCAACGTCCTGACTTTC. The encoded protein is CASSQDQDTRGVGRWANVLTF.